A single sample gave rise to the 3 T cell receptor beta chains below, sequenced in a study of blood T cells in healthy people across ages. Sample-barcoded 5' priming and a J-beta primer mix drove a second PCR of 7 to 11 cycles. Each CDR3 protein is one row after TCRdb ran MiXCR on the 5' RACE reads. The sample records roughly 800,000 distinct CDR3 sequences, roughly 50% being singletons. Sequenced: blood. The receptors come from a young man in good health.

The J gene is TRBJ2-6, the V gene TRBV5-5; maybe TRBD2 (5 bases). V was trimmed by 4 bases and J by 4 bases, leaving 18 bases between them. This CDR3 region has 17 residues. Germline V lookup: CDR1 SGHKS, CDR2 YYEKEE (reference sequence). CDR3 bases: TGTGCCAGCAGCGATACCATCCCCTCGGGGGGGGCCAACGTCCTGACTTTC. Protein: CASSDTIPSGGANVLTF.

The J gene is TRBJ2-3, the V gene TRBV9; a weak D match, TRBD1 (6 bases). The CDR3 runs 15 residues. Looked up from germline, CDR1 is SGDLS and CDR2 is YYNGEE. V lost 4 bases to trimming and J lost 3 bases, with 15 bases between them. The CDR3 protein is CASSSPNRVTDTQYF. As DNA, the CDR3 is TGTGCCAGCAGCTCCCCTAACAGGGTAACAGATACGCAGTATTTT.

The rearrangement links TRBV29-1 to TRBJ1-2; no definite D call. CDR3 size: 12 residues. Trimming cost V 5 bases and J 1 base, with 8 bases left between them. CDR1 and CDR2 from the germline V gene are SQVTM and ANQGSEA. The CDR3 DNA follows: TGCAGCGTTCTCTTGGGTAACTATGGCTACACCTTC. Protein product: CSVLLGNYGYTF. Variable domain in full (rest from reference TRBV29-1 and TRBJ1-2): SAVISQKPSRDICQRGTSLTIQCQVDSQVTMMFWYRQQPGQSLTLIATANQGSEATYESGFVIDKFPISRPNLTFSTLTVSNMSPEDSSIYLCSVLLGNYGYTFGSGTRLTVV.